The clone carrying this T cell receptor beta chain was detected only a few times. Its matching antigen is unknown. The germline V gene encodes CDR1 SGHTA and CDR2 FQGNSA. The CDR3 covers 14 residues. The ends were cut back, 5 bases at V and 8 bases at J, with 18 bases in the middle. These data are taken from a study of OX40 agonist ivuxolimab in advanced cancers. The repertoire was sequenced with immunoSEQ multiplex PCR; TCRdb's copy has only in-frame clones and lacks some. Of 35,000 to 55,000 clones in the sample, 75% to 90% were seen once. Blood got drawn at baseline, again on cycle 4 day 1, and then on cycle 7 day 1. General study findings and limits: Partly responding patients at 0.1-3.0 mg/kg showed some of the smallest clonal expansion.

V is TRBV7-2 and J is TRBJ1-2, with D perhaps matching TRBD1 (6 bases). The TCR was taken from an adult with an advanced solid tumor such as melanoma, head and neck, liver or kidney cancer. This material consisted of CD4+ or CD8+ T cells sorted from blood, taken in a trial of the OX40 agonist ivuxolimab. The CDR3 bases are TGTGCCAGCAGCGCACAGGGTTCTCTTAGCGGCTACACCTTC. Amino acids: CASSAQGSLSGYTF. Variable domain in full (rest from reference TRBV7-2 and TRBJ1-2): GAGVSQSPSNKVTEKGKDVELRCDPISGHTALYWYRQSLGQGLEFLIYFQGNSAPDKSGLPSDRFSAERTGGSVSTLTIQRTQQEDSAVYLCASSAQGSLSGYTFGSGTRLTVV.